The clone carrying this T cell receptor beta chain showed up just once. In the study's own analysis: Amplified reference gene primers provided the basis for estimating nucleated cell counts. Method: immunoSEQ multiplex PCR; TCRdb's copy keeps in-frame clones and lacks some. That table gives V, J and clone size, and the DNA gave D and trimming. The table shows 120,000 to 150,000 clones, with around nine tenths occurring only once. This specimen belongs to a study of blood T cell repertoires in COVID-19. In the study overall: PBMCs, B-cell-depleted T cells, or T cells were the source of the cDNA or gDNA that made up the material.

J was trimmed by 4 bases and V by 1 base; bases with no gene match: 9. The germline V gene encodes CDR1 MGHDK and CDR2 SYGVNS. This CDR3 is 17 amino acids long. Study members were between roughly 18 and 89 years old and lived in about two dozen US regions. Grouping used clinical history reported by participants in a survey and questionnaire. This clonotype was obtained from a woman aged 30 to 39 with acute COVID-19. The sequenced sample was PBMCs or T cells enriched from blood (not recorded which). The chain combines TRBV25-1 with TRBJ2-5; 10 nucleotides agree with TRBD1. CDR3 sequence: CASSELGQGGGGETQYF. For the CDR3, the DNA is TGTGCCAGCAGTGAATTAGGACAGGGGGGTGGAGGAGAGACCCAGTACTTC. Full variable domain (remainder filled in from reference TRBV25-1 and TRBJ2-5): EADIYQTPRYLVIGTGKKITLECSQTMGHDKMYWYQQDPGMELHLIHYSYGVNSTEKGDLSSESTVSRIRTEHFPLTLESARPSHTSQYLCASSELGQGGGGETQYFGPGTRLLVL.